Presented here are 32 T cell receptor beta chains from one specimen sequenced in a study of blood T cell repertoires in COVID-19 (dated by TCRdb to 2018 to 2021). The library was prepared using the immunoSEQ multiplex PCR assay. This is the immuneACCESS table as TCRdb keeps it, with only in-frame sequences that have V and J called. A part of the clones is gone; compared with another copy, unresolved V genes explain less than half, and the rest is unexplained. Recorded for this sample are about 220,000 clones; less than 85% of them occurred a single time. About 3.8% of the sample lies in the top ten. Sequenced sample: peripheral blood. The receptors were sampled from an elderly woman with acute or convalescent COVID-19.

This clone was recorded once. The chain is built from TRBV11-3 and TRBJ2-3; D ambiguous. CDR3 size: 13 residues. Germline V gene sequence: CDR1 SGHNT, CDR2 YENEEA. Trimming took off 1 base at V and 1 base at J, with 3 bases between the two ends. This CDR3 is CASSLGGTDTQYF. CDR3 bases: TGTGCCAGCAGCTTAGGCGGCACAGATACGCAGTATTTT.

The chain carries TRBV4-1 and TRBJ2-3; 7 bases align to TRBD2. CDR1 and CDR2 from the germline V gene are MGHRA and YSYEKL. V was pared by 0 bases and J by 3 bases, with 6 bases of the junction left unmatched. The CDR3 is 16 amino acids. CDR3: CASSQDVGGFTDTQYF. The DNA for the CDR3 is TGCGCCAGCAGCCAAGATGTCGGGGGGTTTACAGATACGCAGTATTTT.

This chain links TRBV29-1 with TRBJ2-7; TRBD2 might be the D (7 bases). Germline V CDR1 and CDR2: SQVTM, ANQGSEA. The CDR3 runs 14 residues. V lost 3 bases, J lost 4 bases, and 16 bases lay in between. CDR3 nucleotides: TGCAGCGTTGACGTGGGGGGGCAAGGTTACGAGCAGTACTTC. Its translation: CSVDVGGQGYEQYF.

This clone has a handful of counts. CDR3 sequence: CAWSGGTGNYYGYTF. The CDR3 DNA reads TGTGCCTGGAGCGGGGGGACAGGGAATTACTATGGCTACACCTTC. The V and J genes are TRBV30 and TRBJ1-2; 9 bases are a match to TRBD1. Germline loops: CDR1 GTSNPN, CDR2 SVGIG (reference sequence). This CDR3 is built from 15 residues. V lost 3 bases, J lost 3 bases, and 8 bases stayed unmatched. Full variable domain (outside the CDR3, taken from reference TRBV30 and TRBJ1-2): SQTIHQWPATLVQPVGSPLSLECTVEGTSNPNLYWYRQAAGRGLQLLFYSVGIGQISSEVPQNLSASRPQDRQFILSSKKLLLSDSGFYLCAWSGGTGNYYGYTFGSGTRLTVV.

This sequence joins TRBV5-6 and TRBJ2-7; TRBD2 aligns across 7 bases. Trimming removed 2 bases from V and 0 bases from J; junction bases left unmatched: 2. In germline, CDR1 is SGHDT, CDR2 YYEEEE. This CDR3 comprises 14 residues. CDR3 loop: CASSFGGSSYEQYF. The CDR3 nucleotides read TGTGCCAGCAGCTTCGGGGGGAGCTCCTACGAGCAGTACTTC.

The V call is TRBV28, the J call TRBJ1-4; TRBD1 matches at 8 bases. CDR3 length equals 18 residues. The V gene end was trimmed by 6 bases and the J gene end by 7 bases; junction bases not matched to a gene: 19. The V gene's germline CDR1 is MDHEN and CDR2 SYDVKM. CDR3 region: CASSRNPTPGGGFEKLFF. In DNA form, the CDR3 reads TGTGCCAGCAGCCGAAACCCGACCCCAGGGGGCGGGTTTGAAAAACTGTTTTTT.

This clone turned up a few times. The chain has TRBV27 and TRBJ1-5; D might be TRBD1 (5 bases). Germline V gene sequence: CDR1 MNHEY, CDR2 SMNVEV (reference sequence). The V end was cut by 3 bases, the J end by 4 bases, with 13 bases between. This CDR3 has 15 amino acids. DNA of the CDR3: TGTGCCAGCAGTTTCTCAGGGAAGGGGAATCAGCCCCAGCATTTT. As protein: CASSFSGKGNQPQHF.

The genes are TRBV19 and TRBJ2-5; D is possibly TRBD2 (5 bases). V was clipped by 5 bases and J by 2 bases, with 15 bases between them. Germline V gene sequence: CDR1 LNHDA, CDR2 SQIVND (reference sequence). This CDR3 contains 15 residues. The CDR3 DNA follows: TGTGCCAGTAGTTGGGCGGGCTTAAGTCAAGAGACCCAGTACTTC. Its translation is CASSWAGLSQETQYF.

The chain employs TRBV11-3 and TRBJ1-6; tentatively, D is TRBD1 (5 bases). Between the trimmed V and J ends, which lost 3 bases and 8 bases, there was a span of 14 bases. Per the germline V gene, CDR1 is SGHNT and CDR2 is YENEEA. The CDR3 is 15 residues long. CDR3 region: CASSFYQGTDSPLHF. The CDR3 DNA follows: TGTGCCAGCAGCTTTTATCAGGGAACTGATTCACCCCTCCACTTT. The full variable domain, in which reference TRBV11-3 and TRBJ1-6 provide the parts outside the CDR3, is EAGVVQSPRYKIIEKKQPVAFWCNPISGHNTLYWYLQNLGQGPELLIRYENEEAVDDSQLPKDRFSAERLKGVDSTLKIQPAELGDSAVYLCASSFYQGTDSPLHFGNGTRLTVT.

The CDR3 DNA reads as TGTGCCAGCAGTCCCCCGACTGGAGGCTACACCTTC. As protein: CASSPPTGGYTF. J is TRBJ1-2 and V is TRBV7-9; D is unresolved. CDR3 length: 12 residues. Germline lookup yields CDR1 SEHNR and CDR2 FQNEAQ (reference sequence). Deletions cut 6 bases from V and 8 bases from J, with 13 bases between.

J is TRBJ1-4 and V is TRBV13, with D possibly being TRBD1 (6 bases). The ends were cut back, 6 bases at V and 5 bases at J, with 13 bases in the middle. The CDR3 contains 14 residues. Germline CDR1 is PRHDT and CDR2 is FYEKMQ (reference sequence). The CDR3 region is CASRIRGGNEKLFF. In DNA, the CDR3 is TGTGCCAGCAGAATAAGGGGGGGGAATGAAAAACTGTTTTTT. Looking up the rest from reference TRBV13 and TRBJ1-4 gives the full variable domain: AAGVIQSPRHLIKEKRETATLKCYPIPRHDTVYWYQQGPGQDPQFLISFYEKMQSDKGSIPDRFSAQQFSDYHSELNMSSLELGDSALYFCASRIRGGNEKLFFGSGTQLSVL.

The chain links TRBV9 to TRBJ2-3, with 7 bases fitting TRBD1. Per the germline V gene, CDR1 is SGDLS and CDR2 is YYNGEE. V shed 3 bases, J shed 2 bases, and the junction held 15 bases outside the gene matches. The CDR3 runs 18 residues. In DNA, the CDR3 is TGTGCCAGCAGCGCCCTAGGGGGCCGCATACGAAACACAGATACGCAGTATTTT. Its protein product is CASSALGGRIRNTDTQYF.

The chain recombines TRBV10-3 with TRBJ1-5, with a weak D call TRBD1 (6 bases). CDR1 and CDR2 from the germline V gene are ENHRY and SYGVKD. Trimming took 5 bases from V and 1 from J, leaving 9 bases between them. The CDR3 is 14 amino acids. CDR3 in amino acids: CAISRGQSNQPQHF. CDR3 sequence (DNA): TGTGCCATCAGTAGGGGACAAAGCAATCAGCCCCAGCATTTT.

This clone was seen many times. The V and J genes are TRBV6-2 or TRBV6-3 and TRBJ1-6; D gene ambiguous. The germline V and J ends were trimmed by 4 bases and 9 bases, with 13 bases remaining between them. The CDR3 sequence is 14 residues long. Per germline, CDR1 MNHEY and CDR2 SVGEGT. CDR3 in DNA: TGTGCCAGCAGTTCCTTGTCCTATCCTTCACCCCTCCACTTT. It translates to CASSSLSYPSPLHF.

CDR3 region: CASSFSFEVWSQGAFNEKLFF. The CDR3 region has the DNA TGTGCCAGCAGTTTCTCGTTTGAAGTTTGGTCCCAAGGGGCTTTTAATGAAAAACTGTTTTTT. V gene TRBV28 combines with J gene TRBJ1-4, with TRBD1 as a possible D gene (5 bases). V dropped 3 bases and J dropped 4 bases, with 30 bases sitting between them. In germline, CDR1 is MDHEN, CDR2 SYDVKM. The CDR3 consists of 21 residues.

The chain links TRBV28 to TRBJ1-5, with TRBD1 matching 11 bases. The CDR3 totals 17 residues. The ends lost 7 bases at V and 3 bases at J; junction bases unmatched: 11. Germline values: CDR1 MDHEN, CDR2 SYDVKM. CDR3 nucleotides: TGTGCCAGCAATAAAGGACAGGGGGCGCCTAACAATCAGCCCCAGCATTTT. It yields the protein CASNKGQGAPNNQPQHF.

Note on this clone: The sample has other DNA sequences that encode this CDR3 too. This chain's CDR3 is CASSPRAYEQYF. CDR3 DNA: TGTGCCAGCTCACCCAGGGCCTACGAGCAGTACTTC. This chain connects TRBV18 to TRBJ2-7; D is perhaps TRBD1 (5 bases). This CDR3 has 12 residues. V was cut by 3 bases and J by 2 bases, with 5 bases left in between. Germline V gives CDR1 KGHSH, CDR2 LQKENI. Complete variable domain (other parts from reference TRBV18 and TRBJ2-7): NAGVMQNPRHLVRRRGQEARLRCSPMKGHSHVYWYRQLPEEGLKFMVYLQKENIIDESGMPKERFSAEFPKEGPSILRIQQVVRGDSAAYFCASSPRAYEQYFGPGTRLTVT.

The CDR3 DNA is TGTGCCAGCAGTGCCACTTTAGGAGCTTCCTACAATGAGCAGTTCTTC. Amino acids: CASSATLGASYNEQFF. The rearrangement joins TRBV28 to TRBJ2-1; no clear D. V lost 5 bases and J lost 1, with 15 bases in between. The CDR3 is made up of 16 amino acids. The germline CDR1 and CDR2 sequences are MDHEN and SYDVKM.

The CDR3 loop reads CASSLSPTRDRGSGNTIYF. The CDR3 nucleotides are TGCGCCAGCAGCTTGTCCCCGACCCGGGACAGGGGATCTGGAAACACCATATATTTT. The V gene is TRBV5-1, the J gene TRBJ1-3, with TRBD1 matching 10 bases. CDR3 length: 19 amino acids. The junction had 11 bases not matched to a gene; V was cut back by 1 base and J by 1 base. CDR1 and CDR2 from the germline V gene are SGHRS and YFSETQ.

The rearrangement uses TRBV28 and TRBJ1-3; D may be TRBD1 (5 bases). CDR3 size: 14 residues. V shed 6 bases and J shed 0 bases, with 9 bases lying between them. CDR1 is MDHEN, CDR2 SYDVKM, per germline. CDR3 amino acids: CASSTTGSGNTIYF. CDR3 DNA sequence: TGTGCCAGCAGCACAACAGGCTCTGGAAACACCATATATTTT. Looking up the rest from reference TRBV28 and TRBJ1-3 gives the full variable domain: DVKVTQSSRYLVKRTGEKVFLECVQDMDHENMFWYRQDPGLGLRLIYFSYDVKMKEKGDIPEGYSVSREKKERFSLILESASTNQTSMYLCASSTTGSGNTIYFGEGSWLTVV.

The chain carries TRBV29-1 and TRBJ2-3, with D perhaps matching TRBD2 (6 bases). V was clipped by 4 bases and J by 4 bases, with 9 bases between them. Germline loops: CDR1 SQVTM, CDR2 ANQGSEA. This CDR3 has 12 residues. The CDR3 protein is CSVGRGSDTQYF. As DNA, the CDR3 is TGCAGCGTTGGGCGGGGTTCAGATACGCAGTATTTT.

As to this clone: The sample contains more than one DNA sequence encoding this CDR3. V gene TRBV6-5 combines with J gene TRBJ1-5; D call uncertain. The CDR3 sequence is 14 residues long. CDR1 is MNHEY and CDR2 is SVGAGI in the germline V gene. Trimming shortened V by 2 bases and J by 5 bases, and 10 bases separated the two germline ends. CDR3 in DNA: TGTGCCAGCAGTTACAGTGGCGGGGATCAGCCCCAGCATTTT. Its protein is CASSYSGGDQPQHF.

The V gene is TRBV6-5, the J gene TRBJ1-1; D gene unclear. This CDR3 spans 14 amino acids. V lost 2 bases to trimming and J lost 1 base, with 8 bases between them. Germline CDR1 is MNHEY and CDR2 is SVGAGI. CDR3 amino acids: CASSYLAGNTEAFF. The CDR3 DNA is TGTGCCAGCAGTTACCTAGCTGGGAACACTGAAGCTTTCTTT.

The chain combines TRBV11-2 with TRBJ1-2; D is possibly TRBD1 (6 bases). Trimming removed 4 bases from V and 4 bases from J, with 13 bases in between. Germline CDR1 is SGHAT and CDR2 is FQNNGV. The CDR3 contains 14 residues. CDR3 region: CASSSRAGAYGYTF. The CDR3 bases are TGTGCCAGCAGCTCCCGGGCAGGGGCCTATGGCTACACCTTC.

The V and J genes are TRBV9 and TRBJ1-3; 7 bases line up with TRBD1. With V trimmed by 0 bases and J by 4 bases, 7 bases remained unmatched. CDR1 SGDLS and CDR2 YYNGEE come from the germline V gene. There are 16 residues in the CDR3. For the CDR3, the DNA is TGTGCCAGCAGCGTAGGACAGGGAAGTGCCGGAAACACCATATATTTT. Its translation: CASSVGQGSAGNTIYF.

This clone showed up just once. CDR3: CASRQTGHMPGELFF. The CDR3 nucleotides are TGTGCCAGCAGACAGACAGGGCATATGCCCGGGGAGCTGTTTTTT. The chain carries TRBV25-1 and TRBJ2-2; 7 bases are shared with TRBD1. V lost 6 bases, J lost 6 bases, and 10 bases stayed unmatched. Per germline, CDR1 MGHDK and CDR2 SYGVNS. CDR3 length: 15 residues.

This chain links TRBV28 with TRBJ1-5; the D gene is possibly TRBD1 (6 bases). The CDR3 runs 14 residues. V gave up 6 bases and J gave up 4 bases, with 13 bases separating them. Germline V gene lookup returns CDR1 MDHEN and CDR2 SYDVKM. CDR3: CASRGGVPNQPQHF. The CDR3 DNA reads TGTGCCAGCAGAGGGGGAGTTCCGAATCAGCCCCAGCATTTT. Full variable domain (outside the CDR3, taken from reference TRBV28 and TRBJ1-5): DVKVTQSSRYLVKRTGEKVFLECVQDMDHENMFWYRQDPGLGLRLIYFSYDVKMKEKGDIPEGYSVSREKKERFSLILESASTNQTSMYLCASRGGVPNQPQHFGDGTRLSIL.

V is TRBV13 and J is TRBJ2-2; D is unclear. V was clipped by 5 bases and J by 6 bases, with 7 bases between them. The CDR3 sequence is 12 residues long. The V gene's germline CDR1 is PRHDT and CDR2 FYEKMQ (reference sequence). The CDR3, as DNA: TGTGCCAGCAGCGTGGCCGCCGGGGAGCTGTTTTTT. Translation gives CASSVAAGELFF.

This clone occurred a few times. The chain recombines TRBV5-1 with TRBJ2-1; 10 nucleotides line up with TRBD2. CDR1 and CDR2 (germline): SGHRS, YFSETQ. This CDR3 is built from 15 residues. J gave up 10 bases and V 0 bases, and 7 bases lay outside the gene matches. The CDR3 protein is CASSLGLAGEREQFF. The CDR3 bases are TGCGCCAGCAGCTTGGGGCTAGCGGGGGAAAGGGAGCAGTTCTTC.

This chain connects TRBV3-1 (or the pseudogene TRBV3-2) to TRBJ1-2; TRBD1 aligns across 10 bases. This CDR3 has 14 residues. V lost 3 bases, J lost 6 bases, and 4 bases stayed unmatched. CDR1 LGHDT and CDR2 YNNKEL come from the germline V gene (reference sequence). In DNA, the CDR3 is TGTGCCAGCAGCCATTTCGACAGGGGGCATGGCTACACCTTC. Amino acids: CASSHFDRGHGYTF.

The CDR3 bases are TGTGCCAGCAGCGTCGGGACAGGGAATACCTACGAGCAGTACTTC. This gives the protein CASSVGTGNTYEQYF. The chain is built from TRBV9 and TRBJ2-7, with 9 bases that match TRBD1. J lost 2 bases, V lost 2 bases, and 5 bases had no gene match. The germline gives CDR1 SGDLS, CDR2 YYNGEE. The CDR3 has 15 residues.

The genes are TRBV27 and TRBJ1-1, with TRBD1 matching 9 bases. V shed 4 bases, J shed 4 bases, and the junction held 10 bases outside the gene matches. The CDR3 is 16 amino acids. Germline V CDR1 and CDR2: MNHEY, SMNVEV (reference sequence). CDR3 protein: CASSSFTGGRGTEAFF. The CDR3 DNA reads TGTGCCAGCAGTTCGTTTACAGGGGGCCGGGGCACTGAAGCTTTCTTT.